These 21 T cell receptor beta chains originate from one sample sequenced in a study of blood T cell repertoires in COVID-19 (TCRdb year 2020). Receptor libraries were prepared by the immunoSEQ multiplex PCR assay. Here the immuneACCESS table is served through TCRdb, limited to in-frame sequences with V and J called. Missing clones are a known gap in these copies; in checked studies unresolved V genes cover under half, and the rest lacks a known reason. For this sample the table gives approximately 170,000 clones, of which 80% to 90% were detected only once. About 2.1% of the sample goes to the ten largest clones. The sequencing input was peripheral blood. All receptors derive from a man aged 18 to 29 who had recovered from COVID-19.

V and J are TRBV4-3 and TRBJ2-7; the D gene is possibly TRBD1 (7 bases). The germline CDR1 and CDR2 sequences are LGHNA and YSLEER. This CDR3 has 14 amino acids. Trimming took off 0 bases at V and 7 bases at J, with 13 bases between the two ends. The CDR3 DNA sequence: TGCGCCAGCAGCCAAGAATACAGGGGAGGTGAGCAGTACTTC. This sequence encodes CASSQEYRGGEQYF.

The chain uses TRBV11-2 and TRBJ2-7; 8 bases map to TRBD2. Germline V gene lookup returns CDR1 SGHAT and CDR2 FQNNGV. CDR3 size: 17 residues. With V trimmed by 10 bases and J by 1 base, 18 bases remained unmatched. The CDR3 coding sequence is TGTGCCACCGACCTACCTCGGCCGGGAGGGCCTTCCTACGAGCAGTACTTC. Protein product: CATDLPRPGGPSYEQYF. Combining the CDR3 with reference TRBV11-2 and TRBJ2-7 gives the whole variable domain EAGVAQSPRYKIIEKRQSVAFWCNPISGHATLYWYQQILGQGPKLLIQFQNNGVVDDSQLPKDRFSAERLKGVDSTLKIQPAKLEDSAVYLCATDLPRPGGPSYEQYFGPGTRLTVT.

V is TRBV6-4 and J is TRBJ2-2; tentatively, D is TRBD2 (5 bases). Deletions cut 10 bases from V and 1 base from J, with 10 bases between. Germline V gene sequence: CDR1 MRHNA, CDR2 SNTAGT. The CDR3 covers 13 residues. This CDR3 reads CATRGRNTGELFF. Here the CDR3 DNA reads TGTGCCACTCGGGGTAGGAACACCGGGGAGCTGTTTTTT.

The genes are TRBV28 and TRBJ1-5; TRBD1 agrees at 7 bases. V lost 5 bases to trimming and J lost 8 bases; unmatched junction nucleotides: 18. The CDR3 consists of 17 residues. The germline gives CDR1 MDHEN, CDR2 SYDVKM. CDR3 sequence reads: CASSPPGGGGSRKPQHF. CDR3 DNA: TGTGCCAGCAGTCCTCCAGGTGGAGGGGGCAGCCGAAAGCCCCAGCATTTT.

The V and J genes are TRBV20-1 and TRBJ2-1; TRBD2 matches 11 bases. Losses at the gene ends were 3 bases for V and 7 bases for J; bases not matched to a gene: 8. The length of the CDR3 is 15 residues. Germline CDR1 is DFQATT and CDR2 is SNEGSKA (reference sequence). DNA of the CDR3: TGCAGTGCTAGTACTAGCGGGAGCGCCTTAAATGAGCAGTTCTTC. This gives the protein CSASTSGSALNEQFF.

The chain combines TRBV2 with TRBJ1-1, with 7 bases identical to TRBD1. This CDR3 spans 14 amino acids. CDR1 is SNHLY and CDR2 is FYNNEI in the germline V gene. V dropped 7 bases and J dropped 1; count of bases not matched to a gene: 6. CDR3 in DNA: TGTGCCAGCATATTGGACAGGCAGAACACTGAAGCTTTCTTT. This encodes CASILDRQNTEAFF.

The J gene is TRBJ1-6, the V gene TRBV14; possibly TRBD1 for D (6 bases). CDR3 size: 14 residues. CDR1 and CDR2 from the germline V gene are SGHDN and FVKESK. Trimming took 4 bases from V and 7 from J, leaving 11 bases between them. CDR3 loop: CASSRGQFNSPLHF. In nucleotides, the CDR3 is TGTGCCAGCAGCCGAGGACAGTTCAATTCACCCCTCCACTTT.

The chain uses TRBV19 and TRBJ2-1, with 12 bases that match TRBD2. This CDR3 has 15 amino acids. V shed 7 bases, J shed 5 bases, and the junction held 6 bases outside the gene matches. CDR1 and CDR2 from the germline V gene are LNHDA and SQIVND (reference sequence). The CDR3 DNA sequence: TGTGCCAGTAACCTCCTAGCGGGAGGGGACAATGAGCAGTTCTTC. Protein: CASNLLAGGDNEQFF.

The V and J genes are TRBV19 and TRBJ1-1; D gene ambiguous. The CDR3 has 13 residues. In germline, CDR1 is LNHDA, CDR2 SQIVND (reference sequence). V was cut by 6 bases and J by 6 bases, with 14 bases left in between. The CDR3 region is CASSLRETAEAFF. The CDR3 DNA reads TGTGCCAGTAGCCTACGCGAAACCGCTGAAGCTTTCTTT.

V is TRBV9 and J is TRBJ2-1; 10 nucleotides align to TRBD2. V lost 6 bases, J lost 7 bases, and 10 bases stayed unmatched. CDR3 length: 15 residues. The V gene's germline CDR1 is SGDLS and CDR2 YYNGEE. The CDR3 sequence is CASTSGTSVPNEQFF. As DNA, the CDR3 is TGTGCCAGCACCTCCGGGACTAGCGTTCCAAATGAGCAGTTCTTC.

The chain combines TRBV10-3 with TRBJ2-7, with TRBD1 matching over 7 bases. With V trimmed by 7 bases and J by 6 bases, 9 bases remained unmatched. CDR1 and CDR2 from the germline V gene are ENHRY and SYGVKD. The CDR3 length is 13 residues. Here the CDR3 reads CAIKRQGDGEQYF. The CDR3 DNA reads TGTGCCATCAAACGACAGGGAGATGGCGAGCAGTACTTC.

This chain joins TRBV19 and TRBJ1-2; D perhaps matches TRBD1 (5 bases). Per germline, CDR1 LNHDA and CDR2 SQIVND (reference sequence). The CDR3 runs to 15 residues. The germline V and J ends were trimmed by 3 bases and 8 bases, with 19 bases remaining between them. This chain's CDR3 is CASSIPSGGERGYTF. Written as DNA, the CDR3 is TGTGCCAGTAGTATCCCCAGTGGGGGGGAGAGAGGCTACACCTTC.

The J gene is TRBJ2-5, the V gene TRBV7-2; 9 bases match TRBD2. V dropped 5 bases and J dropped 6; count of bases not matched to a gene: 7. CDR3 size: 14 residues. Germline CDR1 and CDR2: SGHTA and FQGNSA. The CDR3 loop is CASSPGTSWQTQYF. The CDR3 nucleotides read TGTGCCAGCAGCCCTGGGACTAGCTGGCAGACCCAGTACTTC.

This chain links TRBV7-9 with TRBJ2-7; 7 bases fit TRBD1. The CDR3 has 14 amino acids. CDR1 and CDR2 from the germline V gene are SEHNR and FQNEAQ (reference sequence). After removal of 3 bases from V and 2 bases from J, the junction contained 4 bases not matched to a gene. This CDR3 is CASSLAGTAYEQYF. For the CDR3, the DNA is TGTGCCAGCAGCTTGGCTGGGACAGCCTACGAGCAGTACTTC.

The genes are TRBV6-5 and TRBJ1-1; D call uncertain. Trimming left V 6 bases short and J 2 bases short, with 10 bases between. CDR3 length: 13 amino acids. CDR1 is MNHEY, CDR2 SVGAGI, per germline. The CDR3 region is CASSFTDNTEAFF. The DNA of the CDR3 is TGTGCCAGCAGCTTCACTGATAACACTGAAGCTTTCTTT.

This clone was counted a single time. The chain joins TRBV11-2 to TRBJ1-2; D not certain. Trimming shortened V by 2 bases and J by 6 bases, and 16 bases separated the two germline ends. The CDR3 extends over 15 amino acids. CDR1 and CDR2 from the germline V gene are SGHAT and FQNNGV. Written as DNA, the CDR3 is TGTGCCAGCAGCTTACAGACGACACTCCTAAATGGCTACACCTTC. Its protein is CASSLQTTLLNGYTF.

The chain has TRBV15 and TRBJ1-5; 7 bases agree with TRBD1. The CDR3 has 16 amino acids. The V gene's germline CDR1 is LNHNV and CDR2 YYDKDF (reference sequence). The ends lost 5 bases at V and 7 bases at J; junction bases unmatched: 14. CDR3 DNA: TGTGCCACCAGCCCCGGCTCGGGGACAGTCAGCCAGCCCCAGCATTTT. It encodes CATSPGSGTVSQPQHF.

This chain joins TRBV27 and TRBJ2-7; tentatively, D is TRBD2 (6 bases). The CDR3 contains 13 residues. The ends were cut back, 7 bases at V and 0 bases at J, with 10 bases in the middle. Per germline, CDR1 MNHEY and CDR2 SMNVEV (reference sequence). The CDR3 nucleotides are TGTGCCAGCATGGAGGGGCTCTCCTACGAGCAGTACTTC. Translated: CASMEGLSYEQYF.

The chain recombines TRBV28 with TRBJ1-5; D might be TRBD1 (5 bases). V shed 2 bases and J shed 4 bases, with 9 bases lying between them. CDR3 length: 14 residues. Germline V gives CDR1 MDHEN, CDR2 SYDVKM. CDR3 sequence reads: CASSLRQGNQPQHF. As DNA, the CDR3 is TGTGCCAGCAGTTTAAGGCAGGGTAATCAGCCCCAGCATTTT.

The chain couples TRBV5-6 to TRBJ1-5; the D gene is possibly TRBD1 (5 bases). Per germline, CDR1 SGHDT and CDR2 YYEEEE. V shed 1 base and J shed 0 bases, with 14 bases lying between them. The CDR3 covers 17 residues. CDR3 coding DNA: TGTGCCAGCAGCTTGTCCAGGGCGATTTATAGCAATCAGCCCCAGCATTTT. Amino acid sequence: CASSLSRAIYSNQPQHF. The full variable domain, its missing parts supplied by reference TRBV5-6 and TRBJ1-5, is DAGVTQSPTHLIKTRGQQVTLRCSPKSGHDTVSWYQQALGQGPQFIFQYYEEEERQRGNFPDRFSGHQFPNYSSELNVNALLLGDSALYLCASSLSRAIYSNQPQHFGDGTRLSIL.

This chain joins TRBV28 and TRBJ1-4, with D uncertain. V gave up 5 bases and J gave up 12 bases, with 16 bases separating them. Germline V CDR1 and CDR2: MDHEN, SYDVKM. The CDR3 runs to 13 residues. The chain's CDR3 is CASSPRTTMELFF. The CDR3 nucleotides read TGTGCCAGCAGTCCCCGGACTACGATGGAACTGTTTTTT.